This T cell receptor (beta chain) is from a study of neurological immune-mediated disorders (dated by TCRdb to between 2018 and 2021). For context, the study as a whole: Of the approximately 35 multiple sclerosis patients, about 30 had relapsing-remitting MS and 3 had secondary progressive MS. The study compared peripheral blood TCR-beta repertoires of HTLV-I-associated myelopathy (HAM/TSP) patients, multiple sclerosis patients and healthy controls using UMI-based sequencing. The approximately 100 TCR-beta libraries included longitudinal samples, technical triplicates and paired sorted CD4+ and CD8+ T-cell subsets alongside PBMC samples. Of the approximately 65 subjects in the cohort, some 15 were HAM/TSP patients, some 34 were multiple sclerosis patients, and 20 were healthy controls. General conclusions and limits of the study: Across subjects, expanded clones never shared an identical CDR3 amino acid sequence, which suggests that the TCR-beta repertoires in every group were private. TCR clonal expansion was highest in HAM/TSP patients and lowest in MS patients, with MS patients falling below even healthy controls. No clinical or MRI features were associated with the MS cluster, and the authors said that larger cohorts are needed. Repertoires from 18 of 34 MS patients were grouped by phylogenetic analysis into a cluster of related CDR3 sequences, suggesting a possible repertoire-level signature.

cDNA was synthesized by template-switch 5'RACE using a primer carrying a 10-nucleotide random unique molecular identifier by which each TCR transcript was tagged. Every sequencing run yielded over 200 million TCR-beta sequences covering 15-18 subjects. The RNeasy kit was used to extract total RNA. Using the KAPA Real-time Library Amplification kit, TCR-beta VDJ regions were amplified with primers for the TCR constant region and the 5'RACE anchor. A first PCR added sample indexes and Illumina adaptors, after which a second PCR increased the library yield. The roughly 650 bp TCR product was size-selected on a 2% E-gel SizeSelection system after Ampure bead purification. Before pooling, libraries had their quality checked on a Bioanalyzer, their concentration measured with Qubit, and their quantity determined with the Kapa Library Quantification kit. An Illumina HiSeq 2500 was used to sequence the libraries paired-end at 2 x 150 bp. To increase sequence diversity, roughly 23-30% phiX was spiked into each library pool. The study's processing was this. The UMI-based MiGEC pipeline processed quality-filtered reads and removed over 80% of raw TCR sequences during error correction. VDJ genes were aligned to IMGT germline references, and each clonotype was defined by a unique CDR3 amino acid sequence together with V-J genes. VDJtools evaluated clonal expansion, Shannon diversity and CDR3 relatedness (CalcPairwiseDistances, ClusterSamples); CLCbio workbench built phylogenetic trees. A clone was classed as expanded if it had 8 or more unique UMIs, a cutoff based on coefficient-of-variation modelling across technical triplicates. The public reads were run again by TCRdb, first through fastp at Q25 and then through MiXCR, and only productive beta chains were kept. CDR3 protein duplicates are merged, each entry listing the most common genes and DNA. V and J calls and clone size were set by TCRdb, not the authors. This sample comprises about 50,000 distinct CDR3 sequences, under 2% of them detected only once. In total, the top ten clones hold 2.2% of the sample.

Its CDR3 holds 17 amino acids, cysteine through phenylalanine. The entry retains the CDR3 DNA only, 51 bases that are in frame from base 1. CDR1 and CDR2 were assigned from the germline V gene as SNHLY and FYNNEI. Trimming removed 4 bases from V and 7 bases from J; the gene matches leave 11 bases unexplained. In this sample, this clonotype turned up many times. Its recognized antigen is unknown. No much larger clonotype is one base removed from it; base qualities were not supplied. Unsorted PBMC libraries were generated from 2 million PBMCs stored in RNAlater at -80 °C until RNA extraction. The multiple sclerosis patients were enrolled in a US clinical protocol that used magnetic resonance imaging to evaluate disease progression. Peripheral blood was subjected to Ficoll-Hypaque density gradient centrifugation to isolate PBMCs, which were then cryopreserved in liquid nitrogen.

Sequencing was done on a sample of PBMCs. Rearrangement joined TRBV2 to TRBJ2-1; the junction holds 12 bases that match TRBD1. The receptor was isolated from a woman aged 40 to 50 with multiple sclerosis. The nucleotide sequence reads TGTGCCAGCAGTGCTCCGGGACAGGGGGCGCGAGGGAATGAGCAGTTCTTC. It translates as CASSAPGQGARGNEQFF.